This TCR beta chain was observed in a study of blood T cell repertoires in COVID-19. Everyone who took part was roughly 18 to 89 years old, and they came from about two dozen US areas. Participant reports of clinical history set cohort assignment. This clone came up once. Clones were read by immunoSEQ multiplex PCR, and TCRdb kept only the in-frame ones, dropping some. The sample has hundreds of thousands of clones, nearly 90% seen once. The sample was PBMCs or T cells enriched from blood (not recorded which). The receptor was derived from a woman aged 18 to 35 with acute COVID-19.

The CDR3 DNA is TGTGCCAGCAGCTTAGTTCCAGCGGGAGCGCCCCCAGATACGCAGTATTTT. Amino acid sequence: CASSLVPAGAPPDTQYF. The chain recombines TRBV7-2 with TRBJ2-3; TRBD2 matches 8 bases. The germline V gene encodes CDR1 SGHTA and CDR2 FQGNSA. CDR3 size: 17 residues. V gave up 1 base and J gave up 4 bases; unmatched junction bases: 10. The full variable domain, in which reference TRBV7-2 and TRBJ2-3 provide the parts outside the CDR3, is GAGVSQSPSNKVTEKGKDVELRCDPISGHTALYWYRQSLGQGLEFLIYFQGNSAPDKSGLPSDRFSAERTGGSVSTLTIQRTQQEDSAVYLCASSLVPAGAPPDTQYFGPGTRLTVL.